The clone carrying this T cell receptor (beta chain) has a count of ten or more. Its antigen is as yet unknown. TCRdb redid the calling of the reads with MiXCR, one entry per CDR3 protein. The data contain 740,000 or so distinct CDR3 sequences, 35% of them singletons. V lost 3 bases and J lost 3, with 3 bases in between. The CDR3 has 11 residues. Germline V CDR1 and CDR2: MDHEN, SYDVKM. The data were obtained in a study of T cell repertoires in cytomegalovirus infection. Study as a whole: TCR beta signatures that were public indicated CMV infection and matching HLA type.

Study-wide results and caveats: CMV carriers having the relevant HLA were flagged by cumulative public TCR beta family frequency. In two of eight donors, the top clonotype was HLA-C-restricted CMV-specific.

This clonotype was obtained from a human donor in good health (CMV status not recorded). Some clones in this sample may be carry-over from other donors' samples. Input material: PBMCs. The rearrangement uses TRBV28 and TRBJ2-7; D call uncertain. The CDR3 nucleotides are TGTGCCAGCAGTTTCTACTACGAGCAGTACTTC. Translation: CASSFYYEQYF. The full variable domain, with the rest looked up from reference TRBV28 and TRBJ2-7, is DVKVTQSSRYLVKRTGEKVFLECVQDMDHENMFWYRQDPGLGLRLIYFSYDVKMKEKGDIPEGYSVSREKKERFSLILESASTNQTSMYLCASSFYYEQYFGPGTRLTVT.